Sequencing of this TCR beta chain was carried out in a study of cytomegalovirus exposure and HLA in healthy donors. The data were produced by immunoSEQ multiplex PCR, yet TCRdb's version contains in-frame clones alone and is incomplete. This table has 160,000 or so clones, about 86% appearing once. The CDR3 is 12 amino acids. V was shortened by 7 bases and J by 4 bases, with 10 bases between the two germline ends. The germline gives CDR1 MNHNS, CDR2 SASEGT. The receptor was isolated from a woman aged 30 to 39 in good health and CMV-seronegative. Material: PBMCs. The J gene is TRBJ1-2, the V gene TRBV6-1; D uncertain. CDR3 in amino acids: CASTPPSYGYTF. The CDR3 DNA reads as TGTGCCAGCACTCCCCCGTCCTATGGCTACACCTTC.